This TCR beta chain was captured in a study of blood T cell repertoires in COVID-19. Across the study: The cDNA or gDNA used as material had been derived from T cells, B-cell-depleted T cells, or PBMCs.

What the recovered Cohort 3 donors had was two negative PCRs, clearance, or symptom resolution. In germline, CDR1 is MDHEN, CDR2 SYDVKM. Trimming cost V 5 bases and J 6 bases; bases outside gene matches: 15. The CDR3 is 16 amino acids. Libraries were prepared by immunoSEQ multiplex PCR; TCRdb keeps only in-frame clonotypes and omits some of them. This sample has more than 110,000 clones, with roughly 79% found just once. The TCR sequence derives from a woman in her fifties or sixties who had recovered from COVID-19. The sequencing input was PBMCs or T cells enriched from blood (not recorded which). The chain recombines TRBV28 with TRBJ2-7, with TRBD2 identical over 8 bases. The CDR3 loop reads CASSPSGGRLIPEQYF. The CDR3 nucleotides read TGTGCCAGCAGTCCCTCCGGCGGGAGGCTTATCCCCGAGCAGTACTTC.